The entry below describes one T cell receptor beta chain. Germline V gene sequence: CDR1 SGHNT, CDR2 YENEEA. The ends were cut back, 5 bases at V and 2 bases at J, with 5 bases in the middle. The CDR3 has 12 amino acids. This record comes from a study of OX40 agonist ivuxolimab in advanced cancers. The overall study: Administration of intravenous ivuxolimab to patients occurred every 2 weeks at 0.01 to 10 mg/kg.

Measured with immunoSEQ multiplex PCR; TCRdb has only the in-frame clones, and not every one. The sample holds roughly 75,000 clones; 75% to 90% are singletons and the top ten take under 3.5%. Sample: CD4+ or CD8+ T cells sorted from blood, taken in a trial of the OX40 agonist ivuxolimab. This receptor was obtained from an adult with an advanced solid tumor such as melanoma, head and neck, liver or kidney cancer. This chain links TRBV11-3 with TRBJ2-3; D call uncertain. Here the CDR3 reads CASSIHTDTQYF. The CDR3 nucleotides read TGTGCCAGCAGCATCCACACAGATACGCAGTATTTT.